Below are 25 T cell receptor beta chains sequenced from a single sample in a study of shared clonotypes between healthy human individuals. The table came from immunoSEQ multiplex PCR; TCRdb's copy has only in-frame clones and leaves some out. The sample records around 580,000 clones, about 98% being singletons. The naive CD8 subset, CD45RO-negative cells positively selected for CCR7, excluded terminally differentiated effector memory CD45RA+ cells. The sequencing input was naive CD8+ T cells sorted from blood. These receptors came from a man aged 25-40 years in good health.

This chain connects TRBV7-6 to TRBJ1-1, with D perhaps matching TRBD1 (5 bases). V was clipped by 5 bases and J by 0 bases, with 10 bases between them. This CDR3 has 14 residues. The germline V gene encodes CDR1 SGHVS and CDR2 FNYEAQ. The DNA of the CDR3 is TGTGCCAGCAGCCCGGGGGGGTTGAACACTGAAGCTTTCTTT. Amino acid sequence: CASSPGGLNTEAFF.

This clone was seen a single time. The chain employs TRBV27 and TRBJ2-1, with 14 bases lining up with TRBD2. V was pared by 5 bases and J by 7 bases, with 7 bases of the junction left unmatched. The CDR3 is made up of 16 amino acids. CDR1 and CDR2 from the germline V gene are MNHEY and SMNVEV (reference sequence). CDR3 residues: CASSPGLAGGWNEQFF. In DNA, the CDR3 is TGTGCCAGCAGTCCAGGACTAGCGGGAGGTTGGAATGAGCAGTTCTTC.

As for this clone: Germline is not matched at one junction end, which may reflect a read error. This sequence joins TRBV6-1 and TRBJ1-1, with no clear D. Germline-derived CDR1 and CDR2 are MNHNS and SASEGT. The CDR3 is 12 amino acids. The CDR3 protein is CASSDKAPEAFF. The CDR3 nucleotides read TGTGCCAGCAGTGATAAGGCCCCTGAGGCTTTCTTT.

The chain carries TRBV7-9 and TRBJ1-2, with 10 bases that match TRBD1. V shed 1 base and J 5 bases; nucleotides not matched to a gene: 7. CDR1 SEHNR and CDR2 FQNEAQ come from the germline V gene (reference sequence). This CDR3 region has 16 residues. The CDR3 here is CASSLGRQGALYGYTF. As DNA, the CDR3 is TGTGCCAGCAGCTTAGGGAGACAGGGGGCGTTGTATGGCTACACCTTC.

The gene calls are TRBV7-9 and TRBJ1-4, with a tentative D call TRBD1 (6 bases). The CDR3 runs 15 residues. Germline CDR1 and CDR2: SEHNR and FQNEAQ (reference sequence). V was cut by 4 bases and J by 7 bases, with 16 bases left in between. The CDR3 DNA is TGTGCCAGCAGCTCAGACAGGACTCTAAGTGAAAAACTGTTTTTT. It is translated as CASSSDRTLSEKLFF.

The chain joins TRBV7-9 to TRBJ2-5; D possibly corresponds to TRBD1 (5 bases). V lost 6 bases and J lost 1, with 12 bases in between. The CDR3 has 14 residues. The germline CDR1 and CDR2 sequences are SEHNR and FQNEAQ (reference sequence). CDR3 sequence reads: CASSPDSLQETQYF. The CDR3 DNA follows: TGTGCCAGCAGTCCAGACAGTCTCCAAGAGACCCAGTACTTC.

The rearrangement uses TRBV7-9 and TRBJ2-7; 13 positions agree with TRBD2. The junction had 5 bases not matched to a gene; V was cut back by 3 bases and J by 0 bases. The germline V gene encodes CDR1 SEHNR and CDR2 FQNEAQ (reference sequence). This CDR3 is 17 amino acids long. Written as DNA, the CDR3 is TGTGCCAGCAGCTTCCCGACTAGCGGGGGGCTCTCCTACGAGCAGTACTTC. Its translation: CASSFPTSGGLSYEQYF.

Remarks on this clone: This sample includes further DNA sequences coding for the same CDR3. The V call is TRBV5-1, the J call TRBJ2-7; 9 bases match TRBD1. V shed 2 bases and J 1 base; nucleotides not matched to a gene: 1. This CDR3 is 14 amino acids long. Looked up from germline, CDR1 is SGHRS and CDR2 is YFSETQ. The CDR3 sequence is CASSFGTGSYEQYF. DNA for the CDR3: TGCGCCAGCAGCTTCGGGACAGGGTCCTACGAGCAGTACTTC.

The chain carries TRBV5-1 and TRBJ2-7; a possible D gene is TRBD1 (7 bases). The V end lost 4 bases, the J end lost 1 base, and 18 bases lay between the germline ends. The CDR3 loop spans 16 amino acids. The germline V gene encodes CDR1 SGHRS and CDR2 YFSETQ. CDR3 coding DNA: TGCGCCAGCAGCCCAGGGGCAGGGGGGAGTTCCTACGAGCAGTACTTC. This sequence encodes CASSPGAGGSSYEQYF.

The chain recombines TRBV19 with TRBJ2-1; D is uncertain. Trimming cost V 7 bases and J 8 bases, with 18 bases left between them. In germline, CDR1 is LNHDA, CDR2 SQIVND (reference sequence). This CDR3 region has 14 residues. The CDR3 region has the DNA TGTGCCAGTAAGGTGGCCAGCACCGCGGATGAGCAGTTCTTC. Its protein product is CASKVASTADEQFF.

This clone was recorded only once. The rearrangement joins TRBV9 to TRBJ2-5, with D perhaps being TRBD1 or TRBD2 (5 bases each). Trimming removed 4 bases from V and 6 bases from J, with 16 bases in between. The CDR3 consists of 14 residues. Germline loops: CDR1 SGDLS, CDR2 YYNGEE. CDR3 residues: CASSPGGPEKTQYF. The CDR3 nucleotides read TGTGCCAGCAGCCCTGGGGGTCCAGAAAAGACCCAGTACTTC.

This clone was detected once. V gene TRBV7-2 combines with J gene TRBJ1-3, with no clear D. The germline CDR1 and CDR2 sequences are SGHTA and FQGNSA. Trimming left V 0 bases short and J 4 bases short, with 4 bases between. This CDR3 has 13 amino acids. The CDR3: CASSLATGNTIYF. CDR3 DNA sequence: TGTGCCAGCAGCTTAGCGACAGGAAACACCATATATTTT.

This chain links TRBV11-2 with TRBJ2-7; 11 positions agree with TRBD2. The CDR3 is made up of 17 amino acids. Germline V gives CDR1 SGHAT, CDR2 FQNNGV. The ends lost 5 bases at V and 4 bases at J; junction bases unmatched: 13. The CDR3 sequence is CASSQPPTSGSRYEQYF. The CDR3 bases are TGTGCCAGCAGCCAGCCCCCTACTAGCGGGAGTAGGTACGAGCAGTACTTC.

This chain joins TRBV4-3 and TRBJ2-5, with TRBD2 matching over 10 bases. The V gene end was trimmed by 2 bases and the J gene end by 5 bases; junction bases not matched to a gene: 8. The CDR3 contains 16 residues. Germline CDR1 and CDR2: LGHNA and YSLEER. The CDR3 DNA is TGCGCCAGCAGCCAATTAAGCGGGAGGGCTTTGGAGACCCAGTACTTC. This sequence encodes CASSQLSGRALETQYF.

This chain joins TRBV4-1 and TRBJ1-2, with TRBD1 as a possible D gene (5 bases). With 3 bases removed from V and 3 bases from J, the gap between germline ends came to 14 bases. The length of the CDR3 is 15 residues. The V gene's germline CDR1 is MGHRA and CDR2 YSYEKL. The CDR3 coding sequence is TGCGCCAGCAGCCATGCAACCGGGACGGACTATGGCTACACCTTC. Its protein product is CASSHATGTDYGYTF.

The rearrangement joins TRBV27 to TRBJ2-1, with 7 bases aligning to TRBD1. V shed 5 bases, J shed 4 bases, and the junction held 8 bases outside the gene matches. Germline-derived CDR1 and CDR2 are MNHEY and SMNVEV (reference sequence). This CDR3 is 15 amino acids long. In DNA, the CDR3 is TGTGCCAGCAGTGGCCGGGACAGAATTTACAATGAGCAGTTCTTC. This sequence encodes CASSGRDRIYNEQFF.

The chain employs TRBV19 and TRBJ2-7; 12 bases match TRBD2. This CDR3 is built from 18 residues. In germline, CDR1 is LNHDA, CDR2 SQIVND (reference sequence). The J segment lost 0 bases and the V segment lost 2 bases, leaving 8 bases of the junction unmatched. The CDR3 region is CASSILPSTSGGSYEQYF. The CDR3 nucleotides are TGTGCCAGTAGTATACTCCCTTCGACTAGCGGGGGCTCCTACGAGCAGTACTTC.

The chain is built from TRBV27 and TRBJ2-7; TRBD2 matches 7 bases. The CDR3 has 14 amino acids. The V segment lost 4 bases and the J segment 8 bases; nucleotides outside the gene matches: 11. The germline V gene encodes CDR1 MNHEY and CDR2 SMNVEV (reference sequence). The CDR3: CASSSAGTTRQQYF. CDR3 DNA sequence: TGTGCCAGCAGTTCAGCCGGGACTACCCGCCAGCAGTACTTC.

The chain joins TRBV7-6 to TRBJ2-2; 7 bases match TRBD2. Germline values: CDR1 SGHVS, CDR2 FNYEAQ. With V trimmed by 2 bases and J by 7 bases, 7 bases remained unmatched. The CDR3 is 15 residues long. The CDR3 spells CASSLRGDRSGELFF. The CDR3, as DNA: TGTGCCAGCAGCTTACGGGGGGATCGAAGCGGGGAGCTGTTTTTT.

The V call is TRBV29-1, the J call TRBJ2-1, with 7 nucleotides matching TRBD2. The J segment lost 4 bases and the V segment lost 0 bases, leaving 9 bases of the junction unmatched. Germline loops: CDR1 SQVTM, CDR2 ANQGSEA. The CDR3 is made up of 16 amino acids. CDR3 protein: CSVEDHGGREYNEQFF. The DNA of the CDR3 is TGCAGCGTTGAAGATCACGGCGGGAGAGAATACAATGAGCAGTTCTTC.

In regard to this clone: Other DNA sequences from this sample encode an identical CDR3 as well. The CDR3 region is CASSLLLAGGPYEQYF. DNA for the CDR3: TGTGCCAGCAGTTTACTGCTAGCGGGAGGCCCCTACGAGCAGTACTTC. The chain joins TRBV27 to TRBJ2-7; 11 nucleotides agree with TRBD2. Germline V gene lookup returns CDR1 MNHEY and CDR2 SMNVEV (reference sequence). V gave up 2 bases and J gave up 2 bases; unmatched junction bases: 5. This CDR3 has 16 amino acids.

The rearrangement links TRBV9 to TRBJ2-1, with TRBD2 identical over 7 bases. The CDR3 covers 17 residues. After removal of 1 base from V and 3 bases from J, the junction contained 10 bases not matched to a gene. Germline loops: CDR1 SGDLS, CDR2 YYNGEE. CDR3 loop: CASSVNEAGVFYNEQFF. CDR3 in DNA: TGTGCCAGCAGCGTAAATGAGGCGGGAGTCTTCTACAATGAGCAGTTCTTC.

For this clone: Other DNA sequences within the sample encode an identical CDR3. This sequence joins TRBV27 and TRBJ2-3; D is uncertain. Per the germline V gene, CDR1 is MNHEY and CDR2 is SMNVEV (reference sequence). This CDR3 has 13 residues. V lost 0 bases and J 4 bases, leaving 5 bases between the germline ends. The CDR3 coding sequence is TGTGCCAGCAGTTTATCTCGCGCAGATACGCAGTATTTT. Translating gives CASSLSRADTQYF.

The rearrangement links TRBV9 to TRBJ1-2; D not certain. This CDR3 region has 15 residues. Between the trimmed V and J ends, which lost 2 bases and 0 bases, there was a span of 11 bases. Germline V gene sequence: CDR1 SGDLS, CDR2 YYNGEE. CDR3 region: CASSVLERANYGYTF. The DNA for the CDR3 is TGTGCCAGCAGCGTTCTGGAACGAGCTAACTATGGCTACACCTTC.

This clone was recorded only once. The chain is built from TRBV27 and TRBJ2-7; 7 bases align to TRBD1. The CDR3 runs 14 residues. The trim removed 7 bases at V and 3 bases at J, leaving 9 bases unmatched. The germline gives CDR1 MNHEY, CDR2 SMNVEV (reference sequence). CDR3 region: CASTPGTAFYEQYF. Written as DNA, the CDR3 is TGTGCCAGCACCCCCGGGACAGCCTTCTACGAGCAGTACTTC.